The T cell receptor (beta chain) described here comes from a study of T cell responses to AZD1222 COVID-19 vaccine. A single count supports this clone. The antigen is unknown. TCRdb's copy holds only in-frame clones and misses some; the assay was immunoSEQ multiplex PCR. The table includes 85,000 to 120,000 clones, less than 95% detected once. Study outcomes and limitations: Clonal diversity may have been underestimated in mostly white British donors. Baseline testing showed seropositivity in only a handful of AZD1222 recipients. Repertoires in all cases were sampled only once the peak T cell response had passed.

Germline V CDR1 and CDR2: SQVTM, ANQGSEA. Trimming shortened V by 8 bases and J by 6 bases, and 17 bases separated the two germline ends. The CDR3 sequence is 12 residues long. The chain is built from TRBV29-1 and TRBJ2-7; weak D call: TRBD2 (6 bases). The clonotype originates from an adult who received the AZD1222 COVID-19 vaccine. Here the sequenced sample was peripheral blood, taken 28 days after the second AZD1222 dose. The chain's CDR3 is CSYSQEGAEQYF. CDR3 bases: TGCAGCTACTCCCAGGAGGGAGCCGAGCAGTACTTC.